This T cell receptor beta chain was observed in a study of cytomegalovirus exposure and HLA in healthy donors. Study-wide background: Approximately 180 million T cells yielded 90 million to 130 million unique TCR beta sequences, as an earlier analysis found. About 77 million unique TCRs from HLA-typed donors made up an early data release.

Trimming removed 0 bases at V and 3 bases at J, with 10 bases between. Germline CDR1 is SGHKS and CDR2 is YYEKEE (reference sequence). The CDR3 contains 15 residues. Primers included in the PCR were 60 Vbeta and 13 Jbeta primers. Measured with immunoSEQ multiplex PCR; TCRdb has only the in-frame clones, and not every one. The sample includes about 43,000 clones, approximately 77% of them seen just once. The chain links TRBV5-5 to TRBJ1-5; D unclear. Sequenced material: PBMCs. The clonotype was recovered from a young man in good health and CMV-seronegative. CDR3 region: CASSLAGRFNQPQHF. For the CDR3, the DNA is TGTGCCAGCAGCTTGGCCGGTAGATTCAATCAGCCCCAGCATTTT.